A single sample is the source of the 7 T cell receptor beta chains below, sequenced in a study of blood T cell repertoires in COVID-19. Using immunoSEQ multiplex PCR, the repertoire was profiled, and TCRdb retains in-frame clones only, with some absent. The table lists about 180,000 clones, approximately 87% of them singletons. The sequencing sample was made of peripheral blood. These receptors were obtained from a man aged 65 to 85 with active or convalescent COVID-19.

The chain has TRBV7-2 and TRBJ1-6; 9 bases align to TRBD1. The CDR3 covers 14 residues. With V trimmed by 10 bases and J by 6 bases, 7 bases remained unmatched. The germline gives CDR1 SGHTA, CDR2 FQGNSA. The CDR3 protein is CAIRGGQGNSPLHF. DNA of the CDR3: TGTGCCATCAGGGGGGGACAGGGTAATTCACCCCTCCACTTT.

The chain couples TRBV29-1 to TRBJ2-7; 10 nucleotides align to TRBD2. There are 18 residues in the CDR3. V dropped 4 bases and J dropped 3; count of bases not matched to a gene: 18. CDR1 is SQVTM and CDR2 is ANQGSEA in the germline V gene. The CDR3 reads CSVGDYKGLAKGGYEQYF. The CDR3, as DNA: TGCAGCGTTGGGGACTATAAGGGACTAGCGAAGGGGGGCTACGAGCAGTACTTC.

V usage is TRBV15 and J usage is TRBJ1-4; 9 positions match TRBD1. There are 13 residues in the CDR3. Germline V CDR1 and CDR2: LNHNV, YYDKDF (reference sequence). Trimming at V came to 6 bases and at J to 8 bases, leaving 4 bases not matched to a gene. The CDR3 loop reads CATRHGQGEKLFF. In DNA form, the CDR3 reads TGTGCCACCAGACATGGACAGGGGGAAAAACTGTTTTTT.

The rearrangement joins TRBV14 to TRBJ1-1; unclear D gene. V was trimmed by 1 base and J by 2 bases, leaving 11 bases between them. Germline V gives CDR1 SGHDN, CDR2 FVKESK. The CDR3 spans 15 residues. The CDR3 is CASSQGLRLNTEAFF. CDR3 bases: TGTGCCAGCAGCCAAGGACTACGGCTCAACACTGAAGCTTTCTTT.

The chain carries TRBV6-5 and TRBJ2-7; 8 nucleotides match TRBD2. Per the germline V gene, CDR1 is MNHEY and CDR2 is SVGAGI. With 8 bases clipped from V and 2 bases from J, the junction kept 5 bases outside the gene matches. The CDR3 spans 13 residues. The CDR3 bases are TGTGCCAGCCGGGGGGGCCTAGCCTACGAGCAGTACTTC. Its protein is CASRGGLAYEQYF.

In its sample, this clone was seen a few times. The chain carries TRBV10-3 and TRBJ1-4; TRBD1 matches at 8 bases. The CDR3 consists of 16 residues. Trimming removed 8 bases from V and 0 bases from J; junction bases left unmatched: 8. Germline CDR1 ENHRY, CDR2 SYGVKD. CDR3 protein: CAIRPGTGTTNEKLFF. The CDR3 DNA reads as TGTGCCATCCGTCCCGGGACAGGTACAACTAATGAAAAACTGTTTTTT.

V is TRBV29-1 and J is TRBJ2-1; TRBD1 might be the D (6 bases). Germline V gives CDR1 SQVTM, CDR2 ANQGSEA. This CDR3 contains 13 residues. V was clipped by 7 bases and J by 7 bases, with 17 bases between them. The CDR3 nucleotides are TGCAGCGCCGCCAGACAGGAGAGGAATGAGCAGTTCTTC. The encoded protein is CSAARQERNEQFF.